Sequencing of this TCR beta chain was carried out in a study of liver allograft versus peripheral blood T cells. Study in general: Repertoires from peripheral blood of liver transplant recipients were compared with those inside their transplanted livers.

Study-wide findings and caveats: As reported, T cell receptor repertoires inside liver allografts differed from those present in peripheral blood.

Deletions cut 6 bases from V and 0 bases from J, with 18 bases between. The CDR3 runs 17 residues. This clonotype was counted a few times. Its antigen is still unknown. In TCRdb, the reads were re-called with MiXCR into one record per CDR3 protein. Seen here are roughly 15,000 distinct CDR3 sequences, 20% to 25% observed once, and the top ten hold roughly 5.8%. V and J are TRBV12-3 or TRBV12-4 and TRBJ1-5, with D possibly matching TRBD1 (5 bases). This sequence was found in a human patient who had a liver transplant. Some T cells may be the graft donor's. The CDR3 DNA follows: TGTGCCAGCAGCCCTCCGGACACATCATATAGCAATCAGCCCCAGCATTTT. Protein: CASSPPDTSYSNQPQHF.